Listed below are T cell receptor beta chains from one sample, sequenced in a study of beta chain features in type 1 diabetes. Sequencing was performed with immunoSEQ multiplex PCR; in TCRdb, only in-frame clones are kept and a portion is missing. The sample consists of about 650,000 clones, 12% of them appearing once. Sequencing used naive CD4+ T cells from blood. These receptors were taken from a man between 25 and 39 years old with type 1 diabetes. Each CDR3 is given with its conserved first and last residue. D genes are given only for firm matches. Rows give clone size only sometimes, using once, few, many, or a class for an expanded clone.

j_gene | d_gene | v_gene | abundance | CDR3nt | CDR3aa
TRBJ2-1 | - | TRBV2 | - | TGTGCCATTCTCGCAGGGACACTCTCCTACAATGAGCAGTTCTTC | CAILAGTLSYNEQFF
TRBJ1-2 | - | TRBV6-5 | - | TGTGCCAGCAGAGTAGGGGCAGTATCTAACTATGGCTACACCTTC | CASRVGAVSNYGYTF
TRBJ2-5 | TRBD1 | TRBV9 | - | TGTGCCAGCAGCTCCCGGGACAGCCAAGAGACCCAGTACTTC | CASSSRDSQETQYF
TRBJ1-4 | - | TRBV4-3 | - | TGCGCCAGCAGCCAGGCGGGACCCACCGCTAATGAAAAACTGTTTTTT | CASSQAGPTANEKLFF
TRBJ1-1 | - | TRBV5-4 | - | TGTGCCAGCAGCTTGGAGTTGGGAAACACTGAAGCTTTCTTT | CASSLELGNTEAFF
TRBJ2-7 | TRBD1 | TRBV4-3 | - | TGCGCCAGCAGCCCCGGACAGGGGGGAACTCGCTACGAGCAGTACTTC | CASSPGQGGTRYEQYF
TRBJ2-1 | TRBD1 | TRBV4-1 | few | TGCGCCAGCAGCCCCCGGACAGGGGGAGGGAATGAGCAGTTCTTC | CASSPRTGGGNEQFF
TRBJ1-2 | - | TRBV6-1 | - | TGTGCCAGCTTAGGGATTACTAACTATGGCTACACCTTC | CASLGITNYGYTF
TRBJ2-3 | TRBD2 | TRBV27 | few | TGTGCCAGCGCCGGGAGGTTCGGTGGCACAGATACGCAGTATTTT | CASAGRFGGTDTQYF
TRBJ2-5 | - | TRBV29-1 | - | TGCAGCGTTAGCGAGACCCAGTACTTC | CSVSETQYF
TRBJ1-5 | - | TRBV30 | - | TGTGCCTGGAGTGTATCACACCAGCCCCAGCATTTT | CAWSVSHQPQHF
TRBJ1-2 | - | TRBV13 | few | TGTGCCAGCAGCTCACAACAGGGCGGCTATGGCTACACCTTC | CASSSQQGGYGYTF
TRBJ2-1 | TRBD2 | TRBV19 | few | TGTGCCAGTAGTATAGCCCTTCTAGCGGGGGGCCACAATGAGCAGTTCTTC | CASSIALLAGGHNEQFF
TRBJ1-6 | - | TRBV6-5 | few | TGTGCCAGCAGTTACTCGGGGGACTCACCCCTCCACTTT | CASSYSGDSPLHF
TRBJ1-3 | - | TRBV9 | few | TGTGCCAGCAGCGTAGCGGGCAGGTGGAGCTCTGGAAACACCATATATTTT | CASSVAGRWSSGNTIYF
TRBJ2-3 | TRBD2 | TRBV7-9 | - | TGTGCCAGCAGCTTCTCGGGGCCGGGACTAGCGCGCACAGATACGCAGTATTTT | CASSFSGPGLARTDTQYF
TRBJ2-7 | - | TRBV20-1 | - | TGCAGTGGGCCGGGACCCACGGGGCAGTACTTC | CSGPGPTGQYF
TRBJ1-2 | TRBD1 | TRBV30 | few | TGTGCCTGGACCCCTACAGGGGGCGTAGGCTACACCTTC | CAWTPTGGVGYTF
TRBJ2-7 | - | TRBV7-2 | - | TGTGCCAGCAGCTTATTCGGCTCCGAGCAGTACTTC | CASSLFGSEQYF
TRBJ2-7 | TRBD1 | TRBV7-8 | few | TGTGCCAGCAGCTTAGGGGACAGTGCCTACGAGCAGTACTTC | CASSLGDSAYEQYF
TRBJ2-1 | - | TRBV5-1 | - | TGCGCCAGCAGCTTGGACAGCAATGAGCAGTTCTTC | CASSLDSNEQFF